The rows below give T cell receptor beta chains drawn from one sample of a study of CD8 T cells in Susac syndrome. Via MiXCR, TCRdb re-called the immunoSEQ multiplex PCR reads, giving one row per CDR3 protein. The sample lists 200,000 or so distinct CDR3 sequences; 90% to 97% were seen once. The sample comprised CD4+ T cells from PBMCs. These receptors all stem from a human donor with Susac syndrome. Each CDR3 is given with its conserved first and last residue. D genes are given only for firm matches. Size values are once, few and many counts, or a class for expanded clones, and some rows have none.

cdr3_aa: CASSSGLAGTGELFF
cdr3_nt: TGTGCCAGCAGCTCGGGACTAGCGGGCACCGGGGAGCTGTTTTTT
v_call: TRBV5-4
j_call: TRBJ2-2
clone_size: once
d_call: TRBD2

cdr3_aa: CASSSGAGGYTF
cdr3_nt: TGTGCCAGCAGCTCCGGAGCGGGAGGCTACACCTTC
v_call: TRBV7-3
j_call: TRBJ1-2
clone_size: once
d_call: NA

cdr3_aa: CASSPAPGGLNYGYTF
cdr3_nt: TGTGCCAGCTCACCAGCCCCGGGGGGATTGAACTATGGCTACACCTTC
v_call: TRBV18
j_call: TRBJ1-2
clone_size: NA
d_call: NA

cdr3_aa: CAWRGGGGYTGELFF
cdr3_nt: TGTGCCTGGAGGGGGGGAGGGGGCTACACCGGGGAGCTGTTTTTT
v_call: TRBV30
j_call: TRBJ2-2
clone_size: NA
d_call: NA

cdr3_aa: CAIKGTSGPLSDEQFF
cdr3_nt: TGTGCCATCAAGGGGACTAGCGGCCCCCTAAGTGATGAGCAGTTCTTC
v_call: TRBV10-3
j_call: TRBJ2-1
clone_size: NA
d_call: TRBD2

cdr3_aa: CASIPGGTDTQYF
cdr3_nt: TGTGCCAGCATCCCGGGGGGCACAGATACGCAGTATTTT
v_call: TRBV5-4
j_call: TRBJ2-3
clone_size: NA
d_call: NA

cdr3_aa: CASSPYGGGGDTQYF
cdr3_nt: TGTGCCAGCAGCCCCTACGGGGGCGGTGGAGATACGCAGTATTTT
v_call: TRBV12-3/TRBV12-4
j_call: TRBJ2-3
clone_size: NA
d_call: NA

cdr3_aa: CASSGSGGSYNEQFF
cdr3_nt: TGCGCCAGCAGCGGTAGCGGGGGGTCCTACAATGAGCAGTTCTTC
v_call: TRBV5-1
j_call: TRBJ2-1
clone_size: NA
d_call: TRBD2

cdr3_aa: CASSSGTTQETQYF
cdr3_nt: TGTGCCAGCAGTAGCGGGACGACACAAGAGACCCAGTACTTC
v_call: TRBV28
j_call: TRBJ2-5
clone_size: once
d_call: TRBD2

cdr3_aa: CASSFNRNTEAFF
cdr3_nt: TGCGCCAGCAGCTTCAACCGGAACACTGAAGCTTTCTTT
v_call: TRBV5-1
j_call: TRBJ1-1
clone_size: few
d_call: NA

cdr3_aa: CASSSWTGNYNEQFF
cdr3_nt: TGTGCCAGCAGCTCATGGACAGGGAACTACAATGAGCAGTTCTTC
v_call: TRBV7-2
j_call: TRBJ2-1
clone_size: NA
d_call: TRBD1

cdr3_aa: CSARKTGWETQYF
cdr3_nt: TGCAGTGCTAGAAAAACAGGGTGGGAGACCCAGTACTTC
v_call: TRBV20-1
j_call: TRBJ2-5
clone_size: NA
d_call: NA

cdr3_aa: CAWSAGDTEAFF
cdr3_nt: TGTGCCTGGAGCGCTGGAGACACTGAAGCTTTCTTT
v_call: TRBV30
j_call: TRBJ1-1
clone_size: NA
d_call: NA

cdr3_aa: CAWSVKGVHEQFF
cdr3_nt: TGTGCCTGGAGTGTAAAGGGCGTCCATGAGCAGTTCTTC
v_call: TRBV30
j_call: TRBJ2-1
clone_size: NA
d_call: NA

cdr3_aa: CASSLMTGEQYF
cdr3_nt: TGTGCCAGCAGCTTAATGACAGGGGAGCAGTACTTC
v_call: TRBV11-2
j_call: TRBJ2-7
clone_size: NA
d_call: TRBD1

cdr3_aa: CASKTGMQETQYF
cdr3_nt: TGTGCCAGCAAGACAGGAATGCAAGAGACCCAGTACTTC
v_call: TRBV7-8
j_call: TRBJ2-5
clone_size: once
d_call: NA

cdr3_aa: CASSLGTVSRVGELFF
cdr3_nt: TGTGCCAGCAGCTTAGGGACTGTGAGCCGAGTCGGGGAGCTGTTTTTT
v_call: TRBV7-9
j_call: TRBJ2-2
clone_size: NA
d_call: NA